Here is one TCR beta chain with its context. V lost 4 bases, J lost 4 bases, and 7 bases stayed unmatched. The CDR3 runs to 15 residues. Per the germline V gene, CDR1 is LGHDT and CDR2 is YNNKEL (reference sequence). Data came from immunoSEQ multiplex PCR; TCRdb stores just in-frame clones and leaves some out. The sample yields under 150,000 clones, roughly 88% seen once. This entry comes from a study of blood T cell repertoires in COVID-19. Study information: There were acute and convalescent COVID-19 samples, and they came from the United States, Italy and Spain. PBMCs, B-cell-depleted T cells, or T cells provided the cDNA or gDNA that made up the material.

The TCR was taken from a human donor in a cohort sampled during active COVID-19. The sequencing sample was made of peripheral blood. V usage is TRBV3-1 (or the pseudogene TRBV3-2) and J usage is TRBJ2-5; 9 bases align to TRBD1. This CDR3 is CASSLGQGLRETQYF. The CDR3 DNA is TGTGCCAGCAGCCTGGGACAGGGCCTCCGAGAGACCCAGTACTTC.